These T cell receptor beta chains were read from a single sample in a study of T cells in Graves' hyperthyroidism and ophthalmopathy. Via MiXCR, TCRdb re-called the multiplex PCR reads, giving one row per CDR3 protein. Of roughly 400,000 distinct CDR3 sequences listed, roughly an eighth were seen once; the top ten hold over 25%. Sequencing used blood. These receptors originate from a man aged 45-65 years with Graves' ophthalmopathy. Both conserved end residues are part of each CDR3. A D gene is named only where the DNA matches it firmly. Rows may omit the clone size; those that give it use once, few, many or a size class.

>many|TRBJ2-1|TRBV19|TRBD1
TGTGCCAGTAGTCCGGGACAGCTAATGTACAATGAGCAGTTCTTC
CASSPGQLMYNEQFF
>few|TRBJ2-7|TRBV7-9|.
TGTGCCAGCAGCATCGGGACGGCTAACTACGAGCAGTACTTC
CASSIGTANYEQYF
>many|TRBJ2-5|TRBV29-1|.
TGCAGCGTTGAGAGGGGGGAAGAGACCCAGTACTTC
CSVERGEETQYF
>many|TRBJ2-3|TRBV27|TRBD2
TGTGCCAGCAGCCGTAGCGGGAGTGATACGCAGTATTTT
CASSRSGSDTQYF
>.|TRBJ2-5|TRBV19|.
TGTGCCACGGGGGCCGGTCCGGAGACCCAGTACTTC
CATGAGPETQYF
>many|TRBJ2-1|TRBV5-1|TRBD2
TGCGCCAGCAGCTTCTCCGGGACTAGTAAAACTGAGCAGTTCTTC
CASSFSGTSKTEQFF
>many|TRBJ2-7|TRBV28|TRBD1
TGTGCCAGCAGTCGGACAGGGGTCCACGAGCAGTACTTC
CASSRTGVHEQYF
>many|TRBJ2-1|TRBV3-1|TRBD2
TGTGCCAGCAGCCAGAGCGGGACCTTCTACAATGAGCAGTTCTTC
CASSQSGTFYNEQFF
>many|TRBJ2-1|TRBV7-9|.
TGTGCCAGCAGCTTAGACTACAATGAGCAGTTCTTC
CASSLDYNEQFF
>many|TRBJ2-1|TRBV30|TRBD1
TGTGCCTGGGGACAGGGGGCCGATGAGCAGTTCTTC
CAWGQGADEQFF
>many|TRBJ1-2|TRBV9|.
TGTGCCAGCAGCGGACTCAGGGGTGAAGATGGCTACACCTTC
CASSGLRGEDGYTF
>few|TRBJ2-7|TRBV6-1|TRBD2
TGTGCCAGCAGGCCGGGACTAGTAGGTTCCTACGAGCAGTACTTC
CASRPGLVGSYEQYF
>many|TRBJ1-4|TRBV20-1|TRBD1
TGCAGTGCTCGGACAGGGGGATCAGCAACTAATGAAAAACTGTTTTTT
CSARTGGSATNEKLFF
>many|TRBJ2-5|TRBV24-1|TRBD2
TGTGCCACCAGTGATTTTGGTAGCGGGAAAGAGACCCAGTACTTC
CATSDFGSGKETQYF
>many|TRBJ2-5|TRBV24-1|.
TGTGCCACCAGTGAACCTGGACGTCTCGGGAAAGAGACCCAGTACTTC
CATSEPGRLGKETQYF
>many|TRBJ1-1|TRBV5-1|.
TGCGCCAGCAGCCACGGGCGGGGTAACACTGAAGCTTTCTTT
CASSHGRGNTEAFF
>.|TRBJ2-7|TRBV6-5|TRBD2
TGTGCCAGCAGTTACCGGACTAGTACCTACGAGCAGTACTTC
CASSYRTSTYEQYF
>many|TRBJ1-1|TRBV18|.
TGTGCCAGCTCACCACAGGGTCAGGCCACTGAAGCTTTCTTT
CASSPQGQATEAFF
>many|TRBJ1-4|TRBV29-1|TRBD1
TGCAGCGTGACAGGGGGCCCGGATGAAAAACTGTTTTTT
CSVTGGPDEKLFF
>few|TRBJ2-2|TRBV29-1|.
TGCAGCGTTGAAAGGCGGGGAAAAACCGGGGAGCTGTTTTTT
CSVERRGKTGELFF
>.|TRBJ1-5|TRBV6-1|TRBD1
TGTGCCAGCAGCGCACAGGGGGACCTCAATCAGCCCCAGCATTTT
CASSAQGDLNQPQHF
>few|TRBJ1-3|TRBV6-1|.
TGTGCCAGCAGTGAAGTTCGCGGCGGAACCTCTGGAAACACCATATATTTT
CASSEVRGGTSGNTIYF
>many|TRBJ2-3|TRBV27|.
TGTGCCAGCAGCCCCCGGACGGGATCTAGCACAGATACGCAGTATTTT
CASSPRTGSSTDTQYF
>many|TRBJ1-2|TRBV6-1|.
TGTGCCAGCTCCGGGGACACTAACTATGGCTACACCTTC
CASSGDTNYGYTF
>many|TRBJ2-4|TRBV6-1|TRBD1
TGTGCCAGCAGTCAAACCGGGACAGGGAGTTTTCAGTACTTC
CASSQTGTGSFQYF
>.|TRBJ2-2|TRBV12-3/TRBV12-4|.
TGTGCCAGCAGTTCCCCCTCCCGGAACACCGGGGAGCTGTTTTTT
CASSSPSRNTGELFF
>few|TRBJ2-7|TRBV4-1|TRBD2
TGCGCCAGCAGCCAAGATCTTGATAGCGGGAGGGTGTACGAGCAGTACTTC
CASSQDLDSGRVYEQYF
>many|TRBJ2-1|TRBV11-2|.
TGTGCCAGCAACCTCCCGGTCGACAATGAGCAGTTCTTC
CASNLPVDNEQFF
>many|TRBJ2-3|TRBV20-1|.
TGCAGTGCAGAAGTCAGGGCCTCTAGCACAGATACGCAGTATTTT
CSAEVRASSTDTQYF
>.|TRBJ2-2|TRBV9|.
TGTGCCAGCAGCGTAGATTGGGGGACCTTCAACACCGGGGAGCTGTTTTTT
CASSVDWGTFNTGELFF
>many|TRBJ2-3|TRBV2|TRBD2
TGTGCCAGCAGTGAAGGGCAAGCGGGAGGAGCAGATACGCAGTATTTT
CASSEGQAGGADTQYF
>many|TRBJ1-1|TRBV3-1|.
TGTGCCAGCAGCCCCGACGGGGGGGCTGAAGCTTTCTTT
CASSPDGGAEAFF
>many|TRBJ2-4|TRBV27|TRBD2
TGTGCCAGCAGTACTAGCGGGGAGGGGTCTCAAAACATTCAGTACTTC
CASSTSGEGSQNIQYF
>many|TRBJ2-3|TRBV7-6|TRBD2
TGTGCCAGCAGCTTCTCTATAGCGGGATATAGCACAGATACGCAGTATTTT
CASSFSIAGYSTDTQYF
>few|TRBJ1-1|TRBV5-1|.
TGCGCCAGCAGCTTGAGTCAGGCCACTGAAGCTTTCTTT
CASSLSQATEAFF
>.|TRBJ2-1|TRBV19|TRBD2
TGTGCCAGCAAATTGGGGGCTAGCGGGAACAATGAGCAGTTCTTC
CASKLGASGNNEQFF
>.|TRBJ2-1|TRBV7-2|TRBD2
TGTGCCAGCAGCTTAGCTAGCGGGATAATGTACAATGAGCAGTTCTTC
CASSLASGIMYNEQFF
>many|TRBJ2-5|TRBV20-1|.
TGCAGTGCTAGAGATTTCTCGGCTTACCTAGAGACCCAGTACTTC
CSARDFSAYLETQYF
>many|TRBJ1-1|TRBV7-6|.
TGTGCCAGCAGCTCCCCGGCGGGGGGTTGGGAAGCTTTCTTT
CASSSPAGGWEAFF
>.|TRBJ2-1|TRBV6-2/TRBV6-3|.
TGTGCCAGCAGTTACTCTGGGACCCCCCGGGATGAGCAGTTCTTC
CASSYSGTPRDEQFF
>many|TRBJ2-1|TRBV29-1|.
TGCAGCACTACTAGAATCTATGAGCAGTTCTTC
CSTTRIYEQFF
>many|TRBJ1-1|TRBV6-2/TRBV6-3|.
TGTGCCAGCAGTTATGGAGGACTGAACACTGAAGCTTTCTTT
CASSYGGLNTEAFF
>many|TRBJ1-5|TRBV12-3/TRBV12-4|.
TGTGCCAGCAGTTCGGACCGTGGCAATCAGCCCCAGCATTTT
CASSSDRGNQPQHF
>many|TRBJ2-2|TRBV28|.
TGTGCCAGCAGTTTATCAAGCCTGGACACCGGGGAGCTGTTTTTT
CASSLSSLDTGELFF
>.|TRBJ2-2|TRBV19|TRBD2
TGTGCCAGTAGGGGGGCGGGACTAGCGTACGCCGGGGAGCTGTTTTTT
CASRGAGLAYAGELFF
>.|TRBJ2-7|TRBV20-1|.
TGCAGCACCGGGCCTCCCTACGAGCAGTACTTC
CSTGPPYEQYF
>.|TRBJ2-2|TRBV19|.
TGTGCCAGTAGTCCCCACGGGCCGAACACCGGGGAGCTGTTTTTT
CASSPHGPNTGELFF
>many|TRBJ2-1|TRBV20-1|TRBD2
TGCAGTGCTAGAGATCTCGCGGGAGGCTCCTACAATGAGCAGTTCTTC
CSARDLAGGSYNEQFF
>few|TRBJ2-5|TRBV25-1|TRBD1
TGTGCCAGCAGTGACGAAATGACAGGGAGAGAGACCCAGTACTTC
CASSDEMTGRETQYF
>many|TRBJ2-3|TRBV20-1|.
TGCAGTGCAATCGGAGGGCTTAGCACAGATACGCAGTATTTT
CSAIGGLSTDTQYF
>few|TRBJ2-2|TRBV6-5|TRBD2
TGTGCCAGCAGTTACTACTCGCAGCGGGAGCCCGGGGAGCTGTTTTTT
CASSYYSQREPGELFF
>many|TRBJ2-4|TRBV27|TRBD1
TGTGCCAGCAGCCTTAGACAGGGTATAGCCAAAAACATTCAGTACTTC
CASSLRQGIAKNIQYF
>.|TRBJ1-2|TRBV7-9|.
TGTGCCAGCACCCCAGTGGCCGCTAATTACTATGGCTACACCTTC
CASTPVAANYYGYTF
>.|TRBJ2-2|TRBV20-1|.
TGCAGTGCTAGGAGGCAGATTGCGAACACCGGGGAGCTGTTTTTT
CSARRQIANTGELFF
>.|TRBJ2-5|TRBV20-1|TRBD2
TGCAGTGCTAGACTAGCGGGAGCTCGGGAGACCCAGTACTTC
CSARLAGARETQYF
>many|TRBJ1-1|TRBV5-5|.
TGTGCCAGCAGCCTTGGACCGTTTACTGAAGCTTTCTTT
CASSLGPFTEAFF
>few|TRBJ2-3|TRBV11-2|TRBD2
TGTGCCAGCAGCCCCGGAGCGGGAGGGGGGGCAGATACGCAGTATTTT
CASSPGAGGGADTQYF
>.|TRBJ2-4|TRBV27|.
TGTGCCAGCAGTTTAGGACCCGTAGCCAAAAGCATTCAGTACTTC
CASSLGPVAKSIQYF
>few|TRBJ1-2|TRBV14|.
TGTGCCAGCAGCCAAGGACAGTATCGTAACTATGGCTACACCTTC
CASSQGQYRNYGYTF